What follows is one T cell receptor (beta chain) and its context. Its antigen remains unidentified. This sample is part of a study of cytomegalovirus exposure and HLA in healthy donors. Study results and limitations: The productive fraction for most TCR beta V segments was about 87% or about 30% in an earlier analysis. As confirmed in vitro, three CMV-associated chains were specific for CMV antigens. More clonal expansion characterized HLA-associated TCR beta chains than equally common others in a later analysis.

V lost 10 bases and J lost 4, with 13 bases in between. The CDR3 extends over 12 amino acids. CDR1 is MNHNS and CDR2 is SASEGT in the germline V gene. The PCR had 60 Vbeta and 13 Jbeta primers. Here immunoSEQ multiplex PCR was the method, and the copy in TCRdb shows in-frame clones only, minus some. The sample has 150,000 to 200,000 clones, about 85% seen once; the top ten hold 1.6%. The receptor was derived from a woman aged 50 to 65 in good health and CMV-seronegative. The specimen sequenced was PBMCs. This chain uses TRBV6-1 with TRBJ2-5; D is perhaps TRBD2 (5 bases). The CDR3: CATSPRAETQYF. The CDR3, as DNA: TGTGCCACCTCCCCGAGGGCAGAGACCCAGTACTTC.